The 32 T cell receptor beta chains reported below all come from one sample, sequenced in a study of shared clonotypes between healthy human individuals. Sequenced by immunoSEQ multiplex PCR; TCRdb stores in-frame clones only, minus some. The top ten hold about 0.41% of the sample, which has millions of clones, over 90% seen once. What was sequenced was naive CD4+ T cells from PBMCs. Documented subset: CD45RA+ positively selected. The receptors originated from a young man in good health. Some clones in this sample may be carry-over from other donors' samples.

The gene calls are TRBV29-1 and TRBJ1-1; D is possibly TRBD1 (6 bases). CDR1 and CDR2 from the germline V gene are SQVTM and ANQGSEA. Trimming pared 7 bases from V and 2 bases from J, leaving 14 bases between. This CDR3 has 13 amino acids. The CDR3: CSARRTDNTEAFF. CDR3 bases: TGCAGCGCAAGACGGACAGATAACACTGAAGCTTTCTTT.

This clone was detected once. This rearrangement joins TRBV29-1 to TRBJ2-5; 15 bases are a match to TRBD2. This CDR3 spans 16 amino acids. CDR1 and CDR2 (germline): SQVTM, ANQGSEA. V gave up 6 bases and J gave up 0 bases; unmatched junction bases: 5. The CDR3 spells CSVGLAGGSYQETQYF. The CDR3 DNA is TGCAGCGTAGGACTAGCGGGAGGGTCGTACCAAGAGACCCAGTACTTC.

The chain combines TRBV5-4 with TRBJ2-7, with 10 bases fitting TRBD2. With V trimmed by 5 bases and J by 5 bases, 10 bases remained unmatched. There are 15 residues in the CDR3. CDR1 SGHNT and CDR2 YYREEE come from the germline V gene (reference sequence). The DNA for the CDR3 is TGTGCCAGCAGAACGGCTAGCGGGAGCAGCCACGAGCAGTACTTC. Protein product: CASRTASGSSHEQYF.

This chain connects TRBV4-3 to TRBJ2-3; the match to TRBD2 covers 10 bases. The CDR3 is 18 amino acids. CDR1 and CDR2 (germline): LGHNA, YSLEER. J gave up 2 bases and V 3 bases, and 11 bases lay outside the gene matches. The CDR3 here is CASSQSPLAGANTDTQYF. The CDR3 nucleotides read TGCGCCAGCAGCCAGTCCCCCCTAGCGGGAGCGAACACAGATACGCAGTATTTT.

This clone was observed once. The gene calls are TRBV29-1 and TRBJ1-1; 9 bases agree with TRBD1. Germline-derived CDR1 and CDR2 are SQVTM and ANQGSEA. The CDR3 covers 16 residues. Trimming removed 4 bases from V and 1 base from J; junction bases left unmatched: 10. In nucleotides, the CDR3 is TGCAGCGTTGGGGCCGGGGACAGGGATTCGAACACTGAAGCTTTCTTT. It translates to CSVGAGDRDSNTEAFF. The entire variable domain, with the rest obtained from reference TRBV29-1 and TRBJ1-1, is as follows: SAVISQKPSRDICQRGTSLTIQCQVDSQVTMMFWYRQQPGQSLTLIATANQGSEATYESGFVIDKFPISRPNLTFSTLTVSNMSPEDSSIYLCSVGAGDRDSNTEAFFGQGTRLTVV.

Note on this clone: The sample holds other DNA sequences that translate to the same CDR3. The rearrangement links TRBV10-3 to TRBJ1-1; weak D call: TRBD1 (6 bases). V lost 3 bases to trimming and J lost 4 bases, with 9 bases between them. The CDR3 runs to 13 residues. CDR1 and CDR2 from the germline V gene are ENHRY and SYGVKD. CDR3: CAISEVGATEAFF. Here the CDR3 DNA reads TGTGCCATCAGTGAAGTGGGGGCCACTGAAGCTTTCTTT.

A few counts support this clone. The sample has other DNA sequences that encode this CDR3 too. V gene TRBV28 combines with J gene TRBJ1-1, with 9 bases lining up with TRBD1. The germline V gene has CDR1 MDHEN and CDR2 SYDVKM. Trimming took 6 bases from V and 1 from J; bases not matched to a gene: 9. The CDR3 is made up of 16 amino acids. In nucleotides, the CDR3 is TGTGCCAGCAGCCTTTTACCGGGACAGGGGAACACTGAAGCTTTCTTT. It encodes CASSLLPGQGNTEAFF.

V and J are TRBV2 and TRBJ2-2; D may match TRBD1 or TRBD2 (5 bases each). The germline V gene has CDR1 SNHLY and CDR2 FYNNEI. CDR3 length: 17 residues. V shed 6 bases and J shed 0 bases, with 17 bases lying between them. The CDR3 here is CASRERQWGTNTGELFF. The DNA of the CDR3 is TGTGCCAGCAGAGAAAGACAGTGGGGGACGAACACCGGGGAGCTGTTTTTT.

Remarks on this clone: The same CDR3 also results from other DNA sequences found in this sample. The chain carries TRBV7-2 and TRBJ1-4; D remains unclear. The CDR3 is 12 residues long. Trimming shortened V by 1 base and J by 8 bases, and 5 bases separated the two germline ends. Germline V gene sequence: CDR1 SGHTA, CDR2 FQGNSA. The CDR3 sequence is CASSLVGEKLFF. The CDR3 nucleotides are TGTGCCAGCAGCTTAGTGGGCGAAAAACTGTTTTTT.

The chain recombines TRBV7-6 with TRBJ2-7; 10 bases are a match to TRBD2. CDR3 length: 15 residues. Germline CDR1 SGHVS, CDR2 FNYEAQ. Trimming cost V 4 bases and J 6 bases; bases outside gene matches: 9. Here the CDR3 DNA reads TGTGCCAGCAGCTCGTCCCTAATAGCGGGAGGCGAGCAGTACTTC. It specifies CASSSSLIAGGEQYF.

The rearrangement uses TRBV5-8 and TRBJ1-2; D unclear. V lost 2 bases and J 4 bases, leaving 18 bases between the germline ends. CDR3 length equals 16 residues. Per the germline V gene, CDR1 is SGHTS and CDR2 is YDEGEE. The CDR3 is CASSLFVGSPSYGYTF. CDR3 sequence (DNA): TGTGCCAGCAGCTTATTTGTCGGCAGCCCCTCCTATGGCTACACCTTC.

The chain joins TRBV6-4 to TRBJ1-1; no clear D. The length of the CDR3 is 13 residues. V was pared by 8 bases and J by 3 bases, with 13 bases between. Germline CDR1 reads MRHNA; CDR2 reads SNTAGT. DNA of the CDR3: TGTGCCAGCGAGGGTCCCCGGGACACTGAAGCTTTCTTT. Translation gives CASEGPRDTEAFF.

In its sample, this clone was seen once. This chain joins TRBV6-6 and TRBJ2-1; TRBD2 might be the D (6 bases). There are 16 residues in the CDR3. CDR1 and CDR2 (germline): MNHNY, SVGAGI (reference sequence). V was shortened by 5 bases and J by 2 bases, with 16 bases between the two germline ends. The CDR3 region is CASSLSRLGTYNEQFF. For the CDR3, the DNA is TGTGCCAGCAGTCTATCCCGACTAGGCACCTACAATGAGCAGTTCTTC.

The rearrangement links TRBV30 to TRBJ1-6, with TRBD1 matching over 7 bases. CDR3 length equals 15 residues. V lost 7 bases and J lost 0; bases outside the gene matches: 6. Germline-derived CDR1 and CDR2 are GTSNPN and SVGIG (reference sequence). The CDR3 bases are TGTGCCTCCAGGGACAGATACTCCTATAATTCACCCCTCCACTTT. This translates into CASRDRYSYNSPLHF.

This clone was observed once. V is TRBV6-6 and J is TRBJ2-1, with 9 bases aligning to TRBD2. The CDR3 is made up of 14 amino acids. The germline gives CDR1 MNHNY, CDR2 SVGAGI (reference sequence). The ends lost 8 bases at V and 8 bases at J; junction bases unmatched: 10. CDR3 sequence (DNA): TGTGCCAGCCAATCCGGGACTAGCTTGCATGAGCAGTTCTTC. Translating gives CASQSGTSLHEQFF.

A word on this clone: Other DNA sequences of this sample code for an identical CDR3. V and J are TRBV5-4 and TRBJ2-7; D may be TRBD1 (6 bases). The CDR3 covers 12 residues. Germline CDR1 and CDR2: SGHNT and YYREEE (reference sequence). The germline V and J ends were trimmed by 3 bases and 4 bases, with 8 bases remaining between them. For the CDR3, the DNA is TGTGCCAGCAGCTCCAGGGGTTACGAGCAGTACTTC. This gives the protein CASSSRGYEQYF.

The chain carries TRBV30 and TRBJ1-4; tentatively, D is TRBD1 (5 bases). CDR1 GTSNPN and CDR2 SVGIG come from the germline V gene (reference sequence). The CDR3 sequence is 14 residues long. V dropped 2 bases and J dropped 7 bases, with 14 bases sitting between them. CDR3 sequence: CAWSRQSVGEKLFF. Written as DNA, the CDR3 is TGTGCCTGGAGTAGACAGTCGGTGGGTGAAAAACTGTTTTTT.

In this sample, this clone turned up a few times. The gene calls are TRBV18 and TRBJ2-2; 11 nucleotides line up with TRBD2. The germline gives CDR1 KGHSH, CDR2 LQKENI. Trimming removed 0 bases from V and 3 bases from J; junction bases left unmatched: 0. The CDR3 spans 16 residues. The CDR3 nucleotides read TGTGCCAGCTCACCACCGACTAGCGGGGACACCGGGGAGCTGTTTTTT. It codes for CASSPPTSGDTGELFF.

The gene calls are TRBV9 and TRBJ2-3; possible D gene TRBD2, 5 bases. Trimming took 1 base from V and 0 from J, leaving 24 bases between them. CDR3 length: 20 amino acids. CDR1 and CDR2 from the germline V gene are SGDLS and YYNGEE. DNA of the CDR3: TGTGCCAGCAGCGTATCACTCACAGCAGAGCGGTGGTCTAGCACAGATACGCAGTATTTT. As protein: CASSVSLTAERWSSTDTQYF.

The chain recombines TRBV7-2 with TRBJ1-4; D may be TRBD1 (5 bases). Trimming pared 5 bases from V and 8 bases from J, leaving 18 bases between. The CDR3 runs to 15 residues. Germline V gene sequence: CDR1 SGHTA, CDR2 FQGNSA. This CDR3 is CASSVRHGGGEKLFF. CDR3 DNA sequence: TGTGCCAGCAGCGTCCGACACGGGGGGGGAGAAAAACTGTTTTTT.

As to this clone: Other DNA sequences in the same sample also yield this CDR3. V gene TRBV5-5 combines with J gene TRBJ2-5, with a weak D call TRBD1 (7 bases). CDR3 length: 13 residues. Trimming pared 2 bases from V and 4 bases from J, leaving 9 bases between. Germline V gene data show CDR1 as SGHKS and CDR2 as YYEKEE (reference sequence). The DNA for the CDR3 is TGTGCCAGCAGCTTCCAGGGGGGAGAGACCCAGTACTTC. Amino acids: CASSFQGGETQYF.

The chain combines TRBV5-6 with TRBJ2-7, with D perhaps matching TRBD2 (6 bases). Trimming took 8 bases from V and 3 from J, leaving 15 bases between them. The CDR3 has 13 amino acids. Looked up from germline, CDR1 is SGHDT and CDR2 is YYEEEE. In nucleotides, the CDR3 is TGTGCCAGTCGCACGACCGGGGGCTACGAGCAGTACTTC. Translation gives CASRTTGGYEQYF. The full variable domain, in which reference TRBV5-6 and TRBJ2-7 provide the parts outside the CDR3, is DAGVTQSPTHLIKTRGQQVTLRCSPKSGHDTVSWYQQALGQGPQFIFQYYEEEERQRGNFPDRFSGHQFPNYSSELNVNALLLGDSALYLCASRTTGGYEQYFGPGTRLTVT.

A note on this clone: In the same sample, other DNA sequences code for this CDR3. V gene TRBV5-4 combines with J gene TRBJ2-3, with a weak D call TRBD2 (5 bases). Germline CDR1 is SGHNT and CDR2 is YYREEE (reference sequence). The V and J ends lost 0 bases and 3 bases respectively, with 11 bases between them. The CDR3 is made up of 15 amino acids. DNA for the CDR3: TGTGCCAGCAGCTTGGGAGGGTCTGGGACAGATACGCAGTATTTT. The encoded protein is CASSLGGSGTDTQYF.

CDR3 bases: TGCGCCAGCAGCCAAGAAGGTGGGGAGGGGGACATTCAGTACTTC. It codes for CASSQEGGEGDIQYF. The chain is built from TRBV4-3 and TRBJ2-4; a possible D gene is TRBD2 (7 bases). The CDR3 consists of 15 residues. The germline V gene has CDR1 LGHNA and CDR2 YSLEER. V was pared by 0 bases and J by 8 bases, with 14 bases between.

The CDR3 loop is CASSLGSPQLGNTIYF. The CDR3, as DNA: TGCGCCAGCAGCTTGGGATCCCCACAGCTGGGAAACACCATATATTTT. The genes are TRBV5-1 and TRBJ1-3; D unclear. This CDR3 is built from 16 residues. V shed 0 bases and J shed 4 bases, with 14 bases lying between them. Looked up from germline, CDR1 is SGHRS and CDR2 is YFSETQ.

The chain has TRBV5-1 and TRBJ2-1, with TRBD2 identical over 8 bases. The CDR3 is made up of 15 amino acids. Germline assignment: CDR1 SGHRS and CDR2 YFSETQ. With V trimmed by 4 bases and J by 1 base, 4 bases remained unmatched. This CDR3 is CASSQLAESYNEQFF. CDR3 in DNA: TGCGCCAGCAGCCAACTAGCGGAATCCTACAATGAGCAGTTCTTC.

V gene TRBV4-3 combines with J gene TRBJ2-3; D might be TRBD1 (6 bases). V lost 2 bases to trimming and J lost 3 bases, with 18 bases between them. The length of the CDR3 is 17 residues. Germline loops: CDR1 LGHNA, CDR2 YSLEER. The CDR3 nucleotides read TGCGCCAGCAGCCAAACCCTTGGACAGAGAAGTACAGATACGCAGTATTTT. It yields the protein CASSQTLGQRSTDTQYF.

The rearrangement uses TRBV18 and TRBJ2-1; 8 positions agree with TRBD2. V gave up 3 bases and J gave up 6 bases; unmatched junction bases: 4. The CDR3 has 14 amino acids. The germline CDR1 and CDR2 sequences are KGHSH and LQKENI. Written as DNA, the CDR3 is TGTGCCAGCTCACCCCTACTAGCGGCCAATGAGCAGTTCTTC. Translated: CASSPLLAANEQFF.

This clone showed up just a few times. The chain couples TRBV2 to TRBJ1-2; D possibly corresponds to TRBD1 (6 bases). CDR1 is SNHLY, CDR2 FYNNEI, per germline. Trimming took off 6 bases at V and 8 bases at J, with 16 bases between the two ends. This CDR3 is 13 amino acids long. The CDR3 region is CASRDDRPGGYTF. The CDR3, as DNA: TGTGCCAGCAGAGATGACAGGCCGGGCGGCTACACCTTC.

This CDR3 is CASSLSTEAGGQFF. The CDR3 DNA reads TGTGCCAGCAGTCTCTCGACCGAGGCTGGGGGGCAGTTCTTC. The rearrangement joins TRBV5-4 to TRBJ2-1; possibly TRBD1 or TRBD2 for D (5 bases each). Between the trimmed V and J ends, which lost 5 bases and 12 bases, there was a span of 21 bases. The CDR3 length is 14 residues. Germline CDR1 SGHNT, CDR2 YYREEE (reference sequence).

The chain carries TRBV5-4 and TRBJ1-4, with D hard to call. Germline V gene lookup returns CDR1 SGHNT and CDR2 YYREEE (reference sequence). This CDR3 spans 15 amino acids. V lost 2 bases and J lost 7, with 15 bases in between. CDR3 bases: TGTGCCAGCAGCTTTCGAGCCATACACGGTGAAAAACTGTTTTTT. Residues: CASSFRAIHGEKLFF.

V gene TRBV7-3 combines with J gene TRBJ1-1, with D hard to call. Germline V gene sequence: CDR1 SGHTA, CDR2 FQGTGA. V lost 1 base and J 3 bases, leaving 9 bases between the germline ends. The CDR3 totals 14 residues. Here the CDR3 DNA reads TGTGCCAGCAGCTTAAAATTTGGGGACACTGAAGCTTTCTTT. This encodes CASSLKFGDTEAFF.